The clone carrying this TCR beta chain was seen more than once but under ten times. Its antigen is unknown. The sample belongs to a study of radiotherapy plus CTLA-4 blockade in lung cancer. The overall study: For 18% of patients, objective responses occurred, and about 30% had disease control.

Study-wide findings and caveats: Once radiotherapy plus ipilimumab had been given, TCR clones derived from tumor expanded in blood. Among reported predictors of response, early blood T cell clone dynamics with interferon-beta performed best.

V lost 2 bases, J lost 2 bases, and 4 bases stayed unmatched. The germline gives CDR1 SGHRS, CDR2 YFSETQ. The CDR3 loop spans 16 amino acids. Lung cancer patients with chemo-refractory metastatic non-small-cell disease were given focal radiation plus CTLA-4 blockade with ipilimumab. TCRdb's copy holds only in-frame clones and misses some; the assay was immunoSEQ multiplex PCR. The table includes about 36,000 clones, just under 75% detected once. The chain recombines TRBV5-1 with TRBJ1-1; 12 bases fit TRBD1. The starting material was peripheral blood, obtained from a patient treated with radiotherapy plus ipilimumab. The sequence derives from a human donor with non-small cell lung cancer who had stable disease on radiotherapy plus ipilimumab. The CDR3 DNA sequence: TGCGCCAGCAGCTTTACCGGGACAGGGGGCAACACTGAAGCTTTCTTT. This encodes CASSFTGTGGNTEAFF. Full variable domain (remainder filled in from reference TRBV5-1 and TRBJ1-1): KAGVTQTPRYLIKTRGQQVTLSCSPISGHRSVSWYQQTPGQGLQFLFEYFSETQRNKGNFPGRFSGRQFSNSRSEMNVSTLELGDSALYLCASSFTGTGGNTEAFFGQGTRLTVV.